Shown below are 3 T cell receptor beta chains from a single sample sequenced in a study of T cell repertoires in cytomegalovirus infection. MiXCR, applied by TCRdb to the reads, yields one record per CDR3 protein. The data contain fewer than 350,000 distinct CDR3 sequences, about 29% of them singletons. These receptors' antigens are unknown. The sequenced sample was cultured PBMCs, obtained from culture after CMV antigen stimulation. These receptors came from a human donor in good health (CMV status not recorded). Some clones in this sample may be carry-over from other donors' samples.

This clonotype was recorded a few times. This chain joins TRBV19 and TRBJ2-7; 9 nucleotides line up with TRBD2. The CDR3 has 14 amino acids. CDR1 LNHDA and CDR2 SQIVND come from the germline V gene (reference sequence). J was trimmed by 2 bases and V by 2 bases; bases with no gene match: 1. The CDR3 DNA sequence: TGTGCCAGTAGTATACTAGCGGGAACCTACGAGCAGTACTTC. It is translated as CASSILAGTYEQYF.

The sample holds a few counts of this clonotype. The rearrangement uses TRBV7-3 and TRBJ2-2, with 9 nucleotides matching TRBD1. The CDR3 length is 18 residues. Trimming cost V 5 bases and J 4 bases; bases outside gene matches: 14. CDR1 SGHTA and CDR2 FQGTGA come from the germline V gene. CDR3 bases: TGTGCCAGCAGCCCCCGACCGATACAGGGGGCGGGCACCGGGGAGCTGTTTTTT. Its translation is CASSPRPIQGAGTGELFF.

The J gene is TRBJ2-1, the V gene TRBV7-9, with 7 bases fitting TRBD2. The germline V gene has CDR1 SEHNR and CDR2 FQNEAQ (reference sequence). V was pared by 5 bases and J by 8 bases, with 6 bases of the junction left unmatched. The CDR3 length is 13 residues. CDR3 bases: TGTGCCAGCAGCCAGCGCGGGGGTGATGAGCAGTTCTTC. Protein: CASSQRGGDEQFF.